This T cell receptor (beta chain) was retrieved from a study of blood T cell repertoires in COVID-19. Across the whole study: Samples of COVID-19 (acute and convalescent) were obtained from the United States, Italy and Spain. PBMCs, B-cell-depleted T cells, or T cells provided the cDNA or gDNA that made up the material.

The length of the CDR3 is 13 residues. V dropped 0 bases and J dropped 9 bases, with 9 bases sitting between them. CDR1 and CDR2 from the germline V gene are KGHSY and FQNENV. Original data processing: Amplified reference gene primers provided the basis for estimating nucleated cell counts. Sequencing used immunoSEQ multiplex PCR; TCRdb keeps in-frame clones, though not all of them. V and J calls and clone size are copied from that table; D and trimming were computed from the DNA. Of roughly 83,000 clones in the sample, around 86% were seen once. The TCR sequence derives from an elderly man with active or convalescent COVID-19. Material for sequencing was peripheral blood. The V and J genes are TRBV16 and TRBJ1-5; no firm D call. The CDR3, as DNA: TGTGCCAGCAGCCAATCTGGTCGGTCGCCCCAGCATTTT. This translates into CASSQSGRSPQHF.